This TCR beta chain was retrieved from a study of cytomegalovirus exposure and HLA in healthy donors. The wider study: In an earlier analysis, 90 million to 130 million unique TCR beta sequences were found from about 190 million T cells. Study observations and caveats: Fewer N-insertions (relative to the roughly 630-donor mean) were reportedly seen in an Asian-associated ancestry cluster in a later analysis. Certain sequence variants were highly shared and formed a cluster, and this cluster was likely a sequencing artifact. Indistinguishable V segments such as TRBV6-2 and TRBV6-3 were excluded.

Use of 60 Vbeta and 13 Jbeta primers characterized the PCR. Assay used: immunoSEQ multiplex PCR; TCRdb lists only in-frame clones, some missing. This table holds around 140,000 clones, 80% found once. Details on this clone: Antigen specificity is unknown.

Germline trimming cut 7 bases from V and 4 bases from J; bases unmatched to any gene: 11. The germline V gene encodes CDR1 GTSNPN and CDR2 SVGIG (reference sequence). The CDR3 is 16 amino acids. This clonotype was sampled from a man aged 40-49 years in good health and CMV-seronegative. The material sequenced was PBMCs. The chain joins TRBV30 to TRBJ2-4; 12 nucleotides match TRBD2. CDR3 DNA: TGTGCCTCGAAAAGGCTAGCGGGGGGGCCGAAAAACATTCAGTACTTC. This sequence encodes CASKRLAGGPKNIQYF.